This record concerns one T cell receptor (beta chain) sequence. The sample has other DNA sequences that encode this CDR3 too. This entry is derived from a study of cytomegalovirus exposure and HLA in healthy donors. The PCR made use of 60 Vbeta and 13 Jbeta primers. Using immunoSEQ multiplex PCR, the repertoire was profiled, and TCRdb retains in-frame clones only, with some absent. The sample comprises more than 100,000 clones, 63% of which are singletons, and 9% to 10% rests with the top ten. The germline V and J ends were trimmed by 0 bases and 5 bases, with 11 bases remaining between them. CDR1 MNHEY and CDR2 SVGAGI come from the germline V gene. This CDR3 region has 16 residues.

The sequencing input was PBMCs. This chain links TRBV6-5 with TRBJ1-6; D unresolved. The sequence was obtained from a man between 35 and 55 years old in good health and CMV-seropositive. The CDR3 reads CASSYSNQFNNSPLHF. The CDR3 DNA reads as TGTGCCAGCAGTTACTCGAACCAGTTCAATAATTCACCCCTCCACTTT.